Each of the 12 T cell receptor beta chains below was sequenced from the same sample in a study of T-cell reconstitution after alpha-beta-depleted transplantation in children. Unique molecular identifiers featured in how the TCRbeta library was prepared. Each CDR3 protein is one row after TCRdb ran MiXCR on the PCR reads. Of hundreds of thousands of distinct CDR3 sequences in the sample, approximately 16% are singletons; the top ten hold 1.1%. The sample consisted of PBMCs from the stem cell graft donor, taken from the stem cell graft. The receptors derive from a human donor who donated a stem cell graft to a child with acute myeloid leukemia.

This clonotype has just one count. A read error may account for a junction end that differs from germline. The rearrangement links TRBV29-1 to TRBJ1-3; D not resolved. This CDR3 spans 18 amino acids. The germline V gene encodes CDR1 SQVTM and CDR2 ANQGSEA. Here the CDR3 reads CSVEKEIVEVHSRNTIYF. The CDR3 bases are TGCAGCGTTGAAAAGGAAATAGTGGAGGTTCACTCTCGAAACACCATATATTTT.

In this sample, this clonotype turned up many times. The chain employs TRBV5-1 and TRBJ2-2; D uncertain. The V gene's germline CDR1 is SGHRS and CDR2 YFSETQ. Trimming left V 0 bases short and J 4 bases short, with 10 bases between. The CDR3 runs to 15 residues. CDR3 bases: TGCGCCAGCAGCTTGGCAGTCCCCCCCACCGGGGAGCTGTTTTTT. This encodes CASSLAVPPTGELFF.

This rearrangement joins TRBV5-1 to TRBJ1-1, with D perhaps matching TRBD1 (6 bases). Between the trimmed V and J ends, which lost 1 base and 3 bases, there was a span of 13 bases. Germline V gives CDR1 SGHRS, CDR2 YFSETQ. The CDR3 is made up of 15 amino acids. The CDR3 sequence is CASSLTGREDTEAFF. For the CDR3, the DNA is TGCGCCAGCAGCTTGACAGGGAGGGAGGACACTGAAGCTTTCTTT.

This chain uses TRBV15 with TRBJ1-4; TRBD1 agrees at 7 bases. The V gene's germline CDR1 is LNHNV and CDR2 YYDKDF (reference sequence). With 0 bases clipped from V and 8 bases from J, the junction kept 6 bases outside the gene matches. The CDR3 covers 15 residues. DNA of the CDR3: TGTGCCACCAGCAGAGATGGACAGACAGGGGAAAAACTGTTTTTT. Translation: CATSRDGQTGEKLFF.

This sequence joins TRBV7-2 and TRBJ2-7, with D perhaps matching TRBD1 (6 bases). Germline V gene lookup returns CDR1 SGHTA and CDR2 FQGNSA. The CDR3 is 17 residues long. V shed 1 base and J shed 0 bases, with 16 bases lying between them. CDR3 sequence (DNA): TGTGCCAGCAGCTTAGTTGCTGGGGGCCCGAGCTCCTACGAGCAGTACTTC. Its protein is CASSLVAGGPSSYEQYF. The whole variable domain, remainder taken from reference TRBV7-2 and TRBJ2-7, is GAGVSQSPSNKVTEKGKDVELRCDPISGHTALYWYRQSLGQGLEFLIYFQGNSAPDKSGLPSDRFSAERTGGSVSTLTIQRTQQEDSAVYLCASSLVAGGPSSYEQYFGPGTRLTVT.

The chain has TRBV7-6 and TRBJ1-1; D remains ambiguous. Trimming removed 4 bases from V and 4 bases from J, with 19 bases in between. This CDR3 comprises 16 residues. Germline values: CDR1 SGHVS, CDR2 FNYEAQ. CDR3 amino acids: CASSSTLKTGGTEAFF. CDR3 in DNA: TGTGCCAGCAGCTCGACGTTAAAAACGGGCGGCACTGAAGCTTTCTTT. Full variable domain (missing parts from reference TRBV7-6 and TRBJ1-1): GAGVSQSPRYKVTKRGQDVALRCDPISGHVSLYWYRQALGQGPEFLTYFNYEAQQDKSGLPNDRFSAERPEGSISTLTIQRTEQRDSAMYRCASSSTLKTGGTEAFFGQGTRLTVV.

This clonotype showed up many times. The chain uses TRBV5-1 and TRBJ2-5; 10 positions agree with TRBD2. The germline gives CDR1 SGHRS, CDR2 YFSETQ. Losses at the gene ends were 3 bases for V and 3 bases for J; bases not matched to a gene: 5. The CDR3 sequence is 15 residues long. The CDR3 DNA reads as TGCGCCAGCAGCTCTCGGACTAGCGGAGAAGAGACCCAGTACTTC. This encodes CASSSRTSGEETQYF.

This clonotype showed up many times. The chain has TRBV20-1 and TRBJ2-3; 8 bases map to TRBD2. This CDR3 comprises 14 residues. Germline CDR1 is DFQATT and CDR2 is SNEGSKA (reference sequence). The ends lost 6 bases at V and 3 bases at J; junction bases unmatched: 8. This CDR3 is CSAHSGVGTDTQYF. The CDR3, as DNA: TGCAGTGCCCATAGCGGGGTAGGGACAGATACGCAGTATTTT.

The chain carries TRBV7-8 and TRBJ1-2; possible D gene TRBD1, 5 bases. This CDR3 has 15 amino acids. In germline, CDR1 is SGHVS, CDR2 FQNEAQ. V gave up 3 bases and J gave up 2 bases, with 13 bases separating them. The CDR3: CASSLGDQGNYGYTF. CDR3 in DNA: TGTGCCAGCAGCTTGGGTGACCAGGGAAACTATGGCTACACCTTC.

A word on this clonotype: The DNA is left out, because the CDR3 cannot be placed on it with certainty; the CDR3 is given as TCRdb lists it. The CDR3 spells CASSKALNVGLGSNQPQHF. The chain uses TRBV21-1 and TRBJ1-5. TRBV21-1 is a listed pseudogene. The CDR3 spans 19 amino acids, including both terminal residues.

This clonotype was seen only a few times. V usage is TRBV7-3 and J usage is TRBJ2-2; a weak D match, TRBD2 (6 bases). The CDR3 spans 16 residues. Trimming shortened V by 0 bases and J by 4 bases, and 12 bases separated the two germline ends. From germline, CDR1 is SGHTA and CDR2 FQGTGA. CDR3 in amino acids: CASSLTSGFTTGELFF. The CDR3 coding sequence is TGTGCCAGCAGCTTAACTAGCGGATTTACCACCGGGGAGCTGTTTTTT.

This clonotype was detected many times. The CDR3 DNA follows: TGTGCCAGCAGCCCCGTTATGGAACCCTACGAGCAGTACTTC. Its protein product is CASSPVMEPYEQYF. This sequence joins TRBV5-6 and TRBJ2-7; D is undetermined. The germline V gene encodes CDR1 SGHDT and CDR2 YYEEEE. The V end was cut by 4 bases, the J end by 2 bases, with 13 bases between. The CDR3 length is 14 residues.